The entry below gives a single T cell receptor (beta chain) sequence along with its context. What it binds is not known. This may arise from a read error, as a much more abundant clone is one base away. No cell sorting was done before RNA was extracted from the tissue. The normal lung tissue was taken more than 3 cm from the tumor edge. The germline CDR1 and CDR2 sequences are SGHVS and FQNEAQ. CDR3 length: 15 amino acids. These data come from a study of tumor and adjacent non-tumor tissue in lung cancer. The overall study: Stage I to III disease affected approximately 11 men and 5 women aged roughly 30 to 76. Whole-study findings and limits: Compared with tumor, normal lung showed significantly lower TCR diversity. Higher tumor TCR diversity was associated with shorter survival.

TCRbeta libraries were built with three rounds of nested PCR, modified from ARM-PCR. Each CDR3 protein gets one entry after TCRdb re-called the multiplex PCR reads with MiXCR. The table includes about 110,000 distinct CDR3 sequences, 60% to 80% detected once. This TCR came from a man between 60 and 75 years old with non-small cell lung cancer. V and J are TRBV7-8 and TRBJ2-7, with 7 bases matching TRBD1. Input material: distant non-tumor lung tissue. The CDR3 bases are TGTGCCAGCAGCCCACGGGACAGAGGCTCCTACGAGCAGCACTTC. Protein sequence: CASSPRDRGSYEQHF.